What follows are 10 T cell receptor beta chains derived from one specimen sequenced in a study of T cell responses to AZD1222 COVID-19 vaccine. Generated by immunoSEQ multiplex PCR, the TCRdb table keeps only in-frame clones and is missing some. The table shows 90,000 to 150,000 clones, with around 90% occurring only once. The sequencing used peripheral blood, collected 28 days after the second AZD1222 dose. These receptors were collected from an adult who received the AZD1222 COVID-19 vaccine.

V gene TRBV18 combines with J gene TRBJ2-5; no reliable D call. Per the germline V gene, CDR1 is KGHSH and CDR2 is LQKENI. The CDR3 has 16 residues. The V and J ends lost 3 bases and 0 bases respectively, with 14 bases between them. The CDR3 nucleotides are TGTGCCAGCTCACCCCTTGACATCCAGTACCAAGAGACCCAGTACTTC. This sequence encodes CASSPLDIQYQETQYF.

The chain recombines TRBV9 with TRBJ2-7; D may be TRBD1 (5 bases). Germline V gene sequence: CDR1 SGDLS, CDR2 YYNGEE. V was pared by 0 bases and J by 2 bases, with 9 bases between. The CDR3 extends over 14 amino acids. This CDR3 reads CASSVDPTAYEQYF. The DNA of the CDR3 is TGTGCCAGCAGCGTAGATCCGACAGCCTACGAGCAGTACTTC. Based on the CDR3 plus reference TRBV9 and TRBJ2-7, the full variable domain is DSGVTQTPKHLITATGQRVTLRCSPRSGDLSVYWYQQSLDQGLQFLIQYYNGEERAKGNILERFSAQQFPDLHSELNLSSLELGDSALYFCASSVDPTAYEQYFGPGTRLTVT.

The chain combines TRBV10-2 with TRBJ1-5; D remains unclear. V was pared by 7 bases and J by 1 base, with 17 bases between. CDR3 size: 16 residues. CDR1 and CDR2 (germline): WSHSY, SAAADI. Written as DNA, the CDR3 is TGCGCCAGCATGGTCAGCGGGTTTATAAGCAATCAGCCCCAGCATTTT. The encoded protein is CASMVSGFISNQPQHF.

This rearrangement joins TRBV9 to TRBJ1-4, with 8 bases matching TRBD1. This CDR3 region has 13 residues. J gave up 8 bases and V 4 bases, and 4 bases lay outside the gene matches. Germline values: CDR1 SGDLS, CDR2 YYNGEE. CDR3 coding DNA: TGTGCCAGCAGCCTCCGGACAGGGGAAAAACTGTTTTTT. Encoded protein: CASSLRTGEKLFF.

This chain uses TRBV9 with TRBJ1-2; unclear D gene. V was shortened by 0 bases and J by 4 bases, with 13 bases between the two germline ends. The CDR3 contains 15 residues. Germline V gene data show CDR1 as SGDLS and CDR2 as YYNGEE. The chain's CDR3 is CASSVEWQSAYGYTF. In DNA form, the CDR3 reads TGTGCCAGCAGCGTAGAATGGCAATCCGCCTATGGCTACACCTTC.

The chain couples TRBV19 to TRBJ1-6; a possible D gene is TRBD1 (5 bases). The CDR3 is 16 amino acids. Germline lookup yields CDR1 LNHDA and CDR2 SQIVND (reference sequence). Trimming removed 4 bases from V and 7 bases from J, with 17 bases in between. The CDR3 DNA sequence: TGTGCCAGTAGTACGCGGCCGTGGGGGGACAATTCACCCCTCCACTTT. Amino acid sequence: CASSTRPWGDNSPLHF.

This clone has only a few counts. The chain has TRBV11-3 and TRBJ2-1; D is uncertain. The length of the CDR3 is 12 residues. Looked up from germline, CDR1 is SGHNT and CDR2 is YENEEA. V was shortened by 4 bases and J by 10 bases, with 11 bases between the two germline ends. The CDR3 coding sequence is TGTGCCAGCAGCTCAATAGGACCCGAGCAGTTCTTC. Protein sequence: CASSSIGPEQFF.

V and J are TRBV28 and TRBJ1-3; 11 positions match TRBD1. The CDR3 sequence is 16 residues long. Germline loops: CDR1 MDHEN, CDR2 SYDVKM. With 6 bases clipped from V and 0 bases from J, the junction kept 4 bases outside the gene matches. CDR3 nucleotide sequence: TGTGCCAGCAGGCTCGGGACAGGGGGCTCTGGAAACACCATATATTTT. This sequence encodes CASRLGTGGSGNTIYF.

The CDR3 region is CASSQGDAEAFF. The CDR3 region has the DNA TGTGCCAGTAGCCAGGGTGACGCTGAAGCTTTCTTT. The V and J genes are TRBV19 and TRBJ1-1, with D possibly matching TRBD1 (5 bases). Trimming took 6 bases from V and 6 from J, leaving 11 bases between them. Germline V CDR1 and CDR2: LNHDA, SQIVND (reference sequence). The CDR3 consists of 12 residues.

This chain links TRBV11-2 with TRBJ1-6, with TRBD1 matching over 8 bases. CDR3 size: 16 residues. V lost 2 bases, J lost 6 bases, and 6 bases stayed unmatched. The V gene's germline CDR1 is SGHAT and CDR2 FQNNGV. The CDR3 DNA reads TGTGCCAGCAGCTTAAGGACAGGGAATCGTAATTCACCCCTCCACTTT. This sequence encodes CASSLRTGNRNSPLHF. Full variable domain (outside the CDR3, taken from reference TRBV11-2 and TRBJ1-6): EAGVAQSPRYKIIEKRQSVAFWCNPISGHATLYWYQQILGQGPKLLIQFQNNGVVDDSQLPKDRFSAERLKGVDSTLKIQPAKLEDSAVYLCASSLRTGNRNSPLHFGNGTRLTVT.